Shown below are 31 T cell receptor beta chains from a single sample sequenced in a study of blood T cell repertoires in COVID-19. Profiling relied on immunoSEQ multiplex PCR, and the TCRdb table lists in-frame clones only, not all of them. This table has about 430,000 clones, more than 75% appearing once. Sequenced material: PBMCs or T cells enriched from blood (not recorded which). These receptors were taken from a woman between 25 and 40 years old with acute COVID-19.

This chain joins TRBV2 and TRBJ1-1; 7 bases are a match to TRBD1. Unmatched junction bases numbered 9, after V lost 5 bases and J lost 3 bases. Germline-derived CDR1 and CDR2 are SNHLY and FYNNEI. The CDR3 covers 15 residues. The CDR3: CASSRQGFSDTEAFF. DNA of the CDR3: TGTGCCAGCAGTAGACAGGGTTTTTCGGACACTGAAGCTTTCTTT.

The chain uses TRBV19 and TRBJ1-2; 10 bases match TRBD1. The CDR3 is 15 amino acids. CDR1 is LNHDA and CDR2 is SQIVND in the germline V gene (reference sequence). The trim removed 10 bases at V and 1 base at J, leaving 9 bases unmatched. The CDR3 spells CATEGQGMNNYGYTF. In DNA form, the CDR3 reads TGTGCCACTGAGGGACAGGGGATGAATAACTATGGCTACACCTTC.

The chain carries TRBV9 and TRBJ2-3, with 8 positions matching TRBD2. Looked up from germline, CDR1 is SGDLS and CDR2 is YYNGEE. The CDR3 covers 16 residues. Trimming at V came to 3 bases and at J to 0 bases, leaving 6 bases not matched to a gene. CDR3 coding DNA: TGTGCCAGCAGCGGATCGGGACTAGAGAGCACAGATACGCAGTATTTT. It codes for CASSGSGLESTDTQYF.

The genes are TRBV5-1 and TRBJ1-1, with D uncertain. Per germline, CDR1 SGHRS and CDR2 YFSETQ. V was trimmed by 0 bases and J by 5 bases, leaving 8 bases between them. This CDR3 region has 13 residues. CDR3 in DNA: TGCGCCAGCAGCTTGGGGGCGCTTACTGAAGCTTTCTTT. Translation gives CASSLGALTEAFF.

The chain joins TRBV19 to TRBJ2-7; TRBD2 agrees at 7 bases. This CDR3 has 14 amino acids. Germline V CDR1 and CDR2: LNHDA, SQIVND (reference sequence). V shed 7 bases, J shed 6 bases, and the junction held 12 bases outside the gene matches. In DNA, the CDR3 is TGTGCCAGTAACCTGGACGGGCCGGGGGGCGAGCAGTACTTC. Amino acids: CASNLDGPGGEQYF.

This chain's CDR3 is CASSLDGSRAGNTIYF. In DNA, the CDR3 is TGTGCCAGCAGCTTAGATGGGTCCAGGGCTGGAAACACCATATATTTT. The V and J genes are TRBV7-9 and TRBJ1-3, with D perhaps TRBD1 (5 bases). The length of the CDR3 is 16 residues. The germline gives CDR1 SEHNR, CDR2 FQNEAQ (reference sequence). Trimming left V 1 base short and J 2 bases short, with 12 bases between.

On this clone: Other DNA sequences within the sample encode an identical CDR3. The CDR3 region has the DNA TGTGCCAGCAGCTTAACAGGGGGCACAGATACGCAGTATTTT. It yields the protein CASSLTGGTDTQYF. The chain employs TRBV7-3 and TRBJ2-3, with a tentative D call TRBD1 (5 bases). V lost 0 bases to trimming and J lost 1 base, with 5 bases between them. Germline-derived CDR1 and CDR2 are SGHTA and FQGTGA. This CDR3 contains 14 residues.

This clone was found once. The rearrangement joins TRBV11-2 to TRBJ1-2; D gene ambiguous. This CDR3 region has 15 residues. Germline CDR1 and CDR2: SGHAT and FQNNGV. Trimming took 3 bases from V and 3 from J, leaving 14 bases between them. The CDR3, as DNA: TGTGCCAGCAGCTTCCCCCGGACTGACTACTATGGCTACACCTTC. This translates into CASSFPRTDYYGYTF.

The chain links TRBV19 to TRBJ1-5, with 7 bases lining up with TRBD1. The germline CDR1 and CDR2 sequences are LNHDA and SQIVND (reference sequence). The V segment lost 1 base and the J segment 1 base; nucleotides outside the gene matches: 10. CDR3 size: 18 residues. CDR3 DNA sequence: TGTGCCAGTAGTATAGGGACAGGACCCCAACCGAGCAATCAGCCCCAGCATTTT. Its translation: CASSIGTGPQPSNQPQHF.

The rearrangement uses TRBV5-1 and TRBJ2-3; 15 positions agree with TRBD2. This CDR3 has 19 residues. V lost 4 bases and J lost 1; bases outside the gene matches: 10. Germline V CDR1 and CDR2: SGHRS, YFSETQ. CDR3 protein: CASSSGTSGGFSGTDTQYF. The DNA of the CDR3 is TGCGCCAGCAGCAGCGGGACTAGCGGGGGGTTTAGTGGCACAGATACGCAGTATTTT.

This rearrangement joins TRBV5-8 to TRBJ1-5; weak D call: TRBD1 (6 bases). V lost 0 bases and J lost 3, with 10 bases in between. This CDR3 comprises 15 residues. Germline V gene lookup returns CDR1 SGHTS and CDR2 YDEGEE. Here the CDR3 reads CASSLGGQFNQPQHF. The DNA for the CDR3 is TGTGCCAGCAGCTTGGGGGGGCAATTCAATCAGCCCCAGCATTTT.

The chain combines TRBV5-1 with TRBJ1-4; a possible D gene is TRBD1 (5 bases). V was shortened by 2 bases and J by 12 bases, with 8 bases between the two germline ends. This CDR3 comprises 11 residues. Germline CDR1 and CDR2: SGHRS and YFSETQ. DNA for the CDR3: TGCGCCAGCAGCTTCGGGGGGGAACTGTTTTTT. Protein sequence: CASSFGGELFF.

This sequence joins TRBV28 and TRBJ2-7; 9 bases align to TRBD2. Per germline, CDR1 MDHEN and CDR2 SYDVKM. Trimming cost V 1 base and J 3 bases; bases outside gene matches: 16. This CDR3 spans 19 amino acids. The CDR3 DNA reads as TGTGCCAGCAGTTTATACGGGGGGCGACTAGCGGTTTATATCTACGAGCAGTACTTC. It codes for CASSLYGGRLAVYIYEQYF.

The chain has TRBV11-2 and TRBJ2-5; D unclear. Germline values: CDR1 SGHAT, CDR2 FQNNGV. V shed 4 bases and J shed 8 bases, with 11 bases lying between them. The CDR3 runs 12 residues. CDR3 DNA sequence: TGTGCCAGCAGCTGGTCCCCGGGTACCCAGTACTTC. It encodes CASSWSPGTQYF.

This rearrangement joins TRBV10-3 to TRBJ1-4; TRBD1 aligns across 9 bases. The CDR3 has 13 amino acids. Germline lookup yields CDR1 ENHRY and CDR2 SYGVKD. V trimming: 10 bases; J trimming: 8 bases; junction bases outside the gene matches: 8. CDR3 in DNA: TGTGCCACGGGAGGGACAGGGAACGAAAAACTGTTTTTT. Its translation: CATGGTGNEKLFF.

The V call is TRBV11-2, the J call TRBJ2-1; weak D call: TRBD1 (6 bases). The V gene lost 5 bases and the J gene lost 7 bases, with 12 bases spanning the gap. Per the germline V gene, CDR1 is SGHAT and CDR2 is FQNNGV. The CDR3 covers 13 residues. The CDR3 DNA reads as TGTGCCAGCAGCGTCGAAGGGGGAAATGAGCAGTTCTTC. Translating gives CASSVEGGNEQFF.

This clone came up once. This sequence joins TRBV12-3 or TRBV12-4 and TRBJ2-3; D uncertain. There are 13 residues in the CDR3. Trimming left V 3 bases short and J 5 bases short, with 9 bases between. Here the CDR3 DNA reads TGTGCCAGCAGTTTTCGGTTGAGAGATACGCAGTATTTT. This encodes CASSFRLRDTQYF.

The chain joins TRBV27 to TRBJ1-2, with 7 bases matching TRBD1. Germline V lookup: CDR1 MNHEY, CDR2 SMNVEV (reference sequence). The CDR3 extends over 15 amino acids. The trim removed 7 bases at V and 4 bases at J, leaving 12 bases unmatched. The CDR3 bases are TGTGCCAGCACTCCTAGGGGGCAGGGGGTCTATGGCTACACCTTC. Protein: CASTPRGQGVYGYTF.

The V and J genes are TRBV7-2 and TRBJ1-2; D is unresolved. V lost 5 bases and J lost 1, with 11 bases in between. The CDR3 has 14 amino acids. From germline, CDR1 is SGHTA and CDR2 FQGNSA. The CDR3 here is CASSESPDNYGYTF. The CDR3 DNA sequence: TGTGCCAGCAGCGAGAGCCCTGATAACTATGGCTACACCTTC.

The J gene is TRBJ2-2, the V gene TRBV29-1; TRBD1 agrees at 7 bases. The CDR3 contains 16 residues. Looked up from germline, CDR1 is SQVTM and CDR2 is ANQGSEA. With 7 bases clipped from V and 4 bases from J, the junction kept 15 bases outside the gene matches. The CDR3: CSAGMVGQVGTGELFF. In nucleotides, the CDR3 is TGCAGCGCTGGAATGGTTGGACAGGTTGGCACCGGGGAGCTGTTTTTT.

The V gene is TRBV10-1, the J gene TRBJ2-2; 9 bases are a match to TRBD2. The CDR3 runs to 17 residues. Germline CDR1 and CDR2: WNHNN and SYGVQD (reference sequence). V lost 5 bases and J lost 7; bases outside the gene matches: 14. The CDR3 sequence: CASSNYRGGGVIGELFF. The DNA for the CDR3 is TGCGCCAGCAGTAATTACCGCGGCGGGGGGGTCATCGGGGAGCTGTTTTTT.

The V call is TRBV4-3, the J call TRBJ2-7, with D uncertain. Trimming took 0 bases from V and 5 from J, leaving 5 bases between them. This CDR3 spans 12 amino acids. Per the germline V gene, CDR1 is LGHNA and CDR2 is YSLEER. CDR3: CASSQDRDEQYF. Written as DNA, the CDR3 is TGCGCCAGCAGCCAAGATCGGGACGAGCAGTACTTC.

This clone was observed a few times. V gene TRBV5-1 combines with J gene TRBJ1-4; 7 bases align to TRBD1. The CDR3 sequence is 15 residues long. Germline trimming cut 3 bases from V and 7 bases from J; bases unmatched to any gene: 9. Germline CDR1 SGHRS, CDR2 YFSETQ. The CDR3 DNA reads as TGCGCCAGCAGCTCCGAGGGGGCGCGGGGTGAAAAACTGTTTTTT. Translated, it gives CASSSEGARGEKLFF.

The V call is TRBV6-2 or TRBV6-3, the J call TRBJ1-2, with D perhaps matching TRBD1 (5 bases). The V and J ends lost 0 bases and 4 bases respectively, with 6 bases between them. Germline CDR1 is MNHEY and CDR2 is SVGEGT. The CDR3 is made up of 13 amino acids. CDR3 in DNA: TGTGCCAGCAGTTACTCCGACAGCTATGGCTACACCTTC. Its protein is CASSYSDSYGYTF.

The chain employs TRBV19 and TRBJ2-1, with 12 bases matching TRBD2. CDR3 size: 16 residues. Per the germline V gene, CDR1 is LNHDA and CDR2 is SQIVND (reference sequence). V shed 9 bases and J 4 bases; nucleotides not matched to a gene: 10. CDR3 sequence reads: CASRLAGASGYNEQFF. The DNA of the CDR3 is TGTGCCAGCCGACTAGCGGGGGCCTCTGGGTACAATGAGCAGTTCTTC.

The J gene is TRBJ1-5, the V gene TRBV2, with D perhaps matching TRBD1 (5 bases). The CDR3 has 14 residues. From germline, CDR1 is SNHLY and CDR2 FYNNEI. V was cut by 8 bases and J by 3 bases, with 14 bases left in between. The CDR3: CASHQGGFNQPQHF. In DNA form, the CDR3 reads TGTGCCAGCCACCAGGGAGGATTCAATCAGCCCCAGCATTTT.

The chain links TRBV7-9 to TRBJ1-1; D is ambiguous. Trimming took off 2 bases at V and 1 base at J, with 11 bases between the two ends. This CDR3 comprises 15 residues. The V gene's germline CDR1 is SEHNR and CDR2 FQNEAQ (reference sequence). The CDR3 DNA follows: TGTGCCAGCAGCTTACTTGGGGAGGGGAACACTGAAGCTTTCTTT. Amino acids: CASSLLGEGNTEAFF. Together with reference TRBV7-9 and TRBJ1-1, the CDR3 gives the full variable domain: DTGVSQNPRHKITKRGQNVTFRCDPISEHNRLYWYRQTLGQGPEFLTYFQNEAQLEKSRLLSDRFSAERPKGSFSTLEIQRTEQGDSAMYLCASSLLGEGNTEAFFGQGTRLTVV.

This chain connects TRBV6-5 to TRBJ1-2, with TRBD1 matching 8 bases. From germline, CDR1 is MNHEY and CDR2 SVGAGI. V dropped 2 bases and J dropped 8; count of bases not matched to a gene: 4. The CDR3 totals 13 residues. The CDR3: CASSYRTGRGYTF. The DNA of the CDR3 is TGTGCCAGCAGTTACCGGACAGGGCGAGGCTACACCTTC.

The chain is built from TRBV18 and TRBJ1-4; D possibly corresponds to TRBD1 (6 bases). The CDR3 has 14 amino acids. The V gene lost 5 bases and the J gene lost 8 bases, with 15 bases spanning the gap. Germline loops: CDR1 KGHSH, CDR2 LQKENI. Here the CDR3 DNA reads TGTGCCAGCTCAACGACAGGTGGGCCGGAAAAACTGTTTTTT. Protein product: CASSTTGGPEKLFF.

A word on this clone: At the DNA level, this CDR3 is encoded by other sequences in the same sample as well. This chain joins TRBV19 and TRBJ1-1; 9 bases agree with TRBD1. CDR3 length equals 14 residues. Losses at the gene ends were 5 bases for V and 0 bases for J; bases not matched to a gene: 1. Germline V gene lookup returns CDR1 LNHDA and CDR2 SQIVND (reference sequence). The CDR3 loop reads CASSWTGVNTEAFF. CDR3 coding DNA: TGTGCCAGTAGTTGGACAGGGGTGAACACTGAAGCTTTCTTT.

The CDR3 DNA is TGCGCCAGCAGCCAAACGGACAGGGGTACTGAAGCTTTCTTT. Translated: CASSQTDRGTEAFF. V is TRBV5-1 and J is TRBJ1-1; 9 bases fit TRBD1. The J segment lost 5 bases and the V segment lost 4 bases, leaving 6 bases of the junction unmatched. Germline loops: CDR1 SGHRS, CDR2 YFSETQ. The CDR3 is 14 residues long. Looking up the rest from reference TRBV5-1 and TRBJ1-1 gives the full variable domain: KAGVTQTPRYLIKTRGQQVTLSCSPISGHRSVSWYQQTPGQGLQFLFEYFSETQRNKGNFPGRFSGRQFSNSRSEMNVSTLELGDSALYLCASSQTDRGTEAFFGQGTRLTVV.